The next 10 T cell receptor beta chains were all read from a single sample in a study of graft-versus-host responses after intestinal transplantation. The antigens for these receptors are not known. The table came from immunoSEQ multiplex PCR; TCRdb's copy has only in-frame clones and leaves some out. The sample lists over 80,000 clones, around 92% occurring once. The sequencing used unstimulated CD4+ T cells sorted from spleen or lymph node cells, collected before transplant. The receptors shown here come from a human donor who was the organ donor for an intestinal transplant.

The J gene is TRBJ2-1, the V gene TRBV19; D is undetermined. The V gene's germline CDR1 is LNHDA and CDR2 SQIVND (reference sequence). Trimming pared 4 bases from V and 5 bases from J, leaving 3 bases between. The CDR3 has 11 residues. The DNA for the CDR3 is TGTGCCAGTAGTACTAACAATGAGCAGTTCTTC. Amino acid sequence: CASSTNNEQFF. The full variable domain, its missing parts supplied by reference TRBV19 and TRBJ2-1, is DGGITQSPKYLFRKEGQNVTLSCEQNLNHDAMYWYRQDPGQGLRLIYYSQIVNDFQKGDIAEGYSVSREKKESFPLTVTSAQKNPTAFYLCASSTNNEQFFGPGTRLTVL.

The J gene is TRBJ1-1, the V gene TRBV2; no firm D call. Germline-derived CDR1 and CDR2 are SNHLY and FYNNEI. This CDR3 is 13 amino acids long. Trimming pared 4 bases from V and 8 bases from J, leaving 14 bases between. The CDR3 DNA follows: TGTGCCAGCAGTGCATTTAGCTTACTAGAAGCTTTCTTT. It codes for CASSAFSLLEAFF. Based on the CDR3 plus reference TRBV2 and TRBJ1-1, the full variable domain is EPEVTQTPSHQVTQMGQEVILRCVPISNHLYFYWYRQILGQKVEFLVSFYNNEISEKSEIFDDQFSVERPDGSNFTLKIRSTKLEDSAMYFCASSAFSLLEAFFGQGTRLTVV.

This chain joins TRBV11-2 and TRBJ1-2; D perhaps matches TRBD1 (5 bases). Between the trimmed V and J ends, which lost 4 bases and 7 bases, there was a span of 16 bases. The CDR3 totals 14 residues. CDR1 SGHAT and CDR2 FQNNGV come from the germline V gene. In DNA form, the CDR3 reads TGTGCCAGCAGCTGGGCCAGGGAAAAGTTTGGCTACACCTTC. This translates into CASSWAREKFGYTF. Drawing the rest from reference TRBV11-2 and TRBJ1-2, the complete variable domain is EAGVAQSPRYKIIEKRQSVAFWCNPISGHATLYWYQQILGQGPKLLIQFQNNGVVDDSQLPKDRFSAERLKGVDSTLKIQPAKLEDSAVYLCASSWAREKFGYTFGSGTRLTVV.

In nucleotides, the CDR3 is TGTGCCAGCAGCTTGCTGCGGGGTGGCGGCTACACCTTC. Amino acid sequence: CASSLLRGGGYTF. The chain uses TRBV5-4 and TRBJ1-2, with D hard to call. The CDR3 sequence is 13 residues long. Germline CDR1 reads SGHNT; CDR2 reads YYREEE (reference sequence). The V end lost 1 base, the J end lost 8 bases, and 12 bases lay between the germline ends.

Only a few counts were recorded for this clone. The V call is TRBV28, the J call TRBJ1-3, with D unclear. The CDR3 contains 14 residues. Per germline, CDR1 MDHEN and CDR2 SYDVKM. Trimming took 7 bases from V and 0 from J, leaving 10 bases between them. In nucleotides, the CDR3 is TGTGCCAGCATGGAGCCCCCCTCTGGAAACACCATATATTTT. It specifies CASMEPPSGNTIYF. Full variable domain (outside the CDR3, taken from reference TRBV28 and TRBJ1-3): DVKVTQSSRYLVKRTGEKVFLECVQDMDHENMFWYRQDPGLGLRLIYFSYDVKMKEKGDIPEGYSVSREKKERFSLILESASTNQTSMYLCASMEPPSGNTIYFGEGSWLTVV.

This clone was recorded a few times. V gene TRBV10-2 combines with J gene TRBJ1-6; no definite D call. The CDR3 runs to 14 residues. Deletions cut 6 bases from V and 7 bases from J, with 13 bases between. The V gene's germline CDR1 is WSHSY and CDR2 SAAADI. CDR3 region: CASRATMQNSPLHF. DNA of the CDR3: TGCGCCAGCAGGGCGACAATGCAGAATTCACCCCTCCACTTT.

The rearrangement joins TRBV9 to TRBJ2-1, with TRBD2 identical over 7 bases. The CDR3 is 15 residues long. V lost 4 bases to trimming and J lost 4 bases; unmatched junction nucleotides: 8. CDR1 is SGDLS, CDR2 YYNGEE, per germline. CDR3: CASSQLAAKYNEQFF. CDR3 nucleotide sequence: TGTGCCAGCAGCCAGCTAGCGGCTAAATACAATGAGCAGTTCTTC.

The chain couples TRBV9 to TRBJ2-1, with 7 bases aligning to TRBD1. Germline V lookup: CDR1 SGDLS, CDR2 YYNGEE. The CDR3 spans 15 residues. The V and J ends lost 0 bases and 6 bases, in that order; junction bases with no gene match: 6. The CDR3 region is CASSVGAGGGNEQFF. CDR3 sequence (DNA): TGTGCCAGCAGCGTAGGAGCAGGGGGTGGCAATGAGCAGTTCTTC.

Regarding this clone: Without the conserved terminal phenylalanine or tryptophan, this CDR3 likely stems from a read error. Written as DNA, the CDR3 is TGTGCCAGCAGCCAGCCTGGGGCGGCCCTCCACCTT. Its translation: CASSQPGAALHL. The chain employs TRBV7-9 and TRBJ1-6, with D tentatively TRBD1 (5 bases). Trimming pared 5 bases from V and 14 bases from J, leaving 13 bases between. This CDR3 region has 12 residues. From germline, CDR1 is SEHNR and CDR2 FQNEAQ (reference sequence).

The CDR3 here is CASIPMDRGTDTQYF. DNA for the CDR3: TGCGCCAGCATTCCGATGGACAGGGGGACAGATACGCAGTATTTT. The chain combines TRBV10-1 with TRBJ2-3; 10 bases fit TRBD1. The V and J ends lost 7 bases and 3 bases, in that order; junction bases with no gene match: 7. The germline gives CDR1 WNHNN, CDR2 SYGVQD (reference sequence). The CDR3 totals 15 residues.